A single sample is the source of the 13 T cell receptor beta chains below, sequenced in a study of T cell responses to AZD1222 COVID-19 vaccine. Sequencing was performed with immunoSEQ multiplex PCR; in TCRdb, only in-frame clones are kept and a portion is missing. The sample yields more than 60,000 clones, around 84% seen once. This specimen consisted of peripheral blood, obtained on day 0 of AZD1222 vaccination. These receptors were obtained from an adult in good health.

The CDR3 bases are TGTGCCAGCAGTTACAGGGTTACGGAGACCCAGTACTTC. This codes for CASSYRVTETQYF. This chain uses TRBV6-2 or TRBV6-3 with TRBJ2-5; no definite D call. Per the germline V gene, CDR1 is MNHEY and CDR2 is SVGEGT. The V end lost 2 bases, the J end lost 5 bases, and 9 bases lay between the germline ends. This CDR3 comprises 13 residues.

This clone appeared a single time. CDR3 residues: CASSMGTGSNQPQHF. The DNA for the CDR3 is TGTGCCAGCAGCATGGGGACAGGCTCCAATCAGCCCCAGCATTTT. V gene TRBV7-6 combines with J gene TRBJ1-5; 8 nucleotides line up with TRBD1. CDR3 size: 15 residues. V lost 5 bases to trimming and J lost 3 bases; unmatched junction nucleotides: 6. Germline CDR1 and CDR2: SGHVS and FNYEAQ.

The chain combines TRBV7-9 with TRBJ1-2; TRBD1 is a possible D gene (6 bases). CDR1 and CDR2 from the germline V gene are SEHNR and FQNEAQ (reference sequence). The CDR3 runs 13 residues. Trimming removed 7 bases from V and 8 bases from J, with 17 bases in between. This chain's CDR3 is CASTLGGARGYTF. DNA for the CDR3: TGTGCCAGCACCCTGGGGGGGGCGCGAGGCTACACCTTC.

The V gene is TRBV6-5, the J gene TRBJ1-2; D unclear. The CDR3 loop spans 14 amino acids. Trimming took off 11 bases at V and 1 base at J, with 17 bases between the two ends. The germline V gene encodes CDR1 MNHEY and CDR2 SVGAGI. The CDR3 reads CAAKAADNNYGYTF. The DNA for the CDR3 is TGTGCCGCTAAGGCGGCAGATAATAACTATGGCTACACCTTC.

V gene TRBV21-1 combines with J gene TRBJ2-3; the tabulated D call, TRBD2, remains unverified against the DNA. TRBV21-1 is a listed pseudogene. CDR3 length: 16 residues. The CDR3 protein is CASSKGPSGGPDTQYF. As DNA, the CDR3 is TGTGCCAGCAGCAAAGGCCCTAGCGGAGGACCAGATACGCAGTATTTT.

This clone has a single count. The V call is TRBV5-1, the J call TRBJ2-2, with TRBD2 as a possible D gene (6 bases). Germline CDR1 is SGHRS and CDR2 is YFSETQ. Trimming removed 1 base at V and 4 bases at J, with 11 bases between. The CDR3 has 15 amino acids. The CDR3 loop reads CASSLHRTTTGELFF. The CDR3 bases are TGCGCCAGCAGCTTGCACCGGACTACCACCGGGGAGCTGTTTTTT.

V usage is TRBV6-5 and J usage is TRBJ2-1; D is unclear. Germline assignment: CDR1 MNHEY and CDR2 SVGAGI. The V and J ends lost 5 bases and 0 bases respectively, with 8 bases between them. The CDR3 is 14 amino acids. Here the CDR3 DNA reads TGTGCCAGCAGTCGGTCTTTCTCCTACAATGAGCAGTTCTTC. It codes for CASSRSFSYNEQFF.

The J gene is TRBJ1-1, the V gene TRBV13, with D uncertain. Germline lookup yields CDR1 PRHDT and CDR2 FYEKMQ (reference sequence). The CDR3 extends over 14 amino acids. V was pared by 2 bases and J by 5 bases, with 12 bases between. The CDR3 region has the DNA TGTGCCAGCAGCTTAAGTCGTTTGGGGACTGAAGCTTTCTTT. Protein: CASSLSRLGTEAFF.

The chain links TRBV5-4 to TRBJ1-3; D uncertain. The CDR3 has 16 amino acids. The germline V and J ends were trimmed by 1 base and 0 bases, with 11 bases remaining between them. Per the germline V gene, CDR1 is SGHNT and CDR2 is YYREEE (reference sequence). The DNA for the CDR3 is TGTGCCAGCAGCTTGTCTCAGGATTCCTCTGGAAACACCATATATTTT. This gives the protein CASSLSQDSSGNTIYF. Using reference TRBV5-4 and TRBJ1-3 for the parts outside the CDR3, the full variable domain is ETGVTQSPTHLIKTRGQQVTLRCSSQSGHNTVSWYQQALGQGPQFIFQYYREEENGRGNFPPRFSGLQFPNYSSELNVNALELDDSALYLCASSLSQDSSGNTIYFGEGSWLTVV.

This chain joins TRBV5-1 and TRBJ2-3, with TRBD2 matching 8 bases. This CDR3 contains 15 residues. CDR1 is SGHRS, CDR2 YFSETQ, per germline. Germline trimming cut 4 bases from V and 7 bases from J; bases unmatched to any gene: 11. CDR3 loop: CASSPILAESNTQYF. The CDR3 DNA reads as TGCGCCAGCAGCCCTATACTAGCGGAGTCAAATACGCAGTATTTT. The whole variable domain, filled in from reference TRBV5-1 and TRBJ2-3, reads KAGVTQTPRYLIKTRGQQVTLSCSPISGHRSVSWYQQTPGQGLQFLFEYFSETQRNKGNFPGRFSGRQFSNSRSEMNVSTLELGDSALYLCASSPILAESNTQYFGPGTRLTVL.

This chain uses TRBV28 with TRBJ2-6; D ambiguous. The CDR3 is 16 residues long. Trimming left V 8 bases short and J 3 bases short, with 17 bases between. Germline V gene lookup returns CDR1 MDHEN and CDR2 SYDVKM. CDR3 nucleotide sequence: TGTGCCAGCGGAAGTGGTGAAACTCTTGGGGCCAACGTCCTGACTTTC. It translates to CASGSGETLGANVLTF.

The genes are TRBV5-1 and TRBJ2-5; D assignment may be TRBD1 or TRBD2 (6 bases each). Trimming removed 4 bases from V and 4 bases from J, with 17 bases in between. This CDR3 spans 15 amino acids. Germline V gene sequence: CDR1 SGHRS, CDR2 YFSETQ. The CDR3 loop is CASSQGTPIRETQYF. The CDR3 coding sequence is TGCGCCAGCAGCCAGGGGACTCCCATCAGAGAGACCCAGTACTTC.

This chain uses TRBV9 with TRBJ2-7, with 7 bases that match TRBD1. V was clipped by 3 bases and J by 3 bases; unmatched bases: 3. Looked up from germline, CDR1 is SGDLS and CDR2 is YYNGEE. This CDR3 has 13 residues. The CDR3 region is CASSAGQYYEQYF. The CDR3 DNA follows: TGTGCCAGCAGCGCGGGACAGTACTACGAGCAGTACTTC. Variable domain in full (rest from reference TRBV9 and TRBJ2-7): DSGVTQTPKHLITATGQRVTLRCSPRSGDLSVYWYQQSLDQGLQFLIQYYNGEERAKGNILERFSAQQFPDLHSELNLSSLELGDSALYFCASSAGQYYEQYFGPGTRLTVT.